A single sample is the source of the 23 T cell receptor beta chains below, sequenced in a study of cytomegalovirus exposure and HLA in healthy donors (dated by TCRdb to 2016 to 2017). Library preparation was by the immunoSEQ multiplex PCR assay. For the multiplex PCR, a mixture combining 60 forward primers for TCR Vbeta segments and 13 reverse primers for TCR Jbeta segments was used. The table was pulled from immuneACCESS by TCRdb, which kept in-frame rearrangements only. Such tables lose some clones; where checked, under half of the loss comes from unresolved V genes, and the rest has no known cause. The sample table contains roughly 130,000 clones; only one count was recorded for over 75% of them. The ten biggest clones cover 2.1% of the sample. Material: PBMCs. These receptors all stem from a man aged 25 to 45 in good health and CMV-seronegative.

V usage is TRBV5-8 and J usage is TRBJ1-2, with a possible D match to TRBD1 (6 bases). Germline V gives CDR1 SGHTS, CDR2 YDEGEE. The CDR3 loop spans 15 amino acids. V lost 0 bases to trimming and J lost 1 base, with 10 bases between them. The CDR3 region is CASSLVDRFNYGYTF. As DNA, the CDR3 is TGTGCCAGCAGCTTGGTGGACAGATTTAACTATGGCTACACCTTC.

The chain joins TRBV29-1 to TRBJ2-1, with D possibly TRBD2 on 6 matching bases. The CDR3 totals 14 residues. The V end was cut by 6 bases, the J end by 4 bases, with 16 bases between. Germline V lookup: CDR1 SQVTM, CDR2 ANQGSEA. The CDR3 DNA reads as TGCAGCGTGAGGTCCTTCGGGAGATACAATGAGCAGTTCTTC. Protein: CSVRSFGRYNEQFF.

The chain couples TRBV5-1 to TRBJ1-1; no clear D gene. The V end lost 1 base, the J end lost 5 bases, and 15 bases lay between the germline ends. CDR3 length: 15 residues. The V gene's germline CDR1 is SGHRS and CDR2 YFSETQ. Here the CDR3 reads CASSLSRVFWTEAFF. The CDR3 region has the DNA TGCGCCAGCAGCTTGAGCCGGGTGTTCTGGACTGAAGCTTTCTTT. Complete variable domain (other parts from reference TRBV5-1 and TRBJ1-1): KAGVTQTPRYLIKTRGQQVTLSCSPISGHRSVSWYQQTPGQGLQFLFEYFSETQRNKGNFPGRFSGRQFSNSRSEMNVSTLELGDSALYLCASSLSRVFWTEAFFGQGTRLTVV.

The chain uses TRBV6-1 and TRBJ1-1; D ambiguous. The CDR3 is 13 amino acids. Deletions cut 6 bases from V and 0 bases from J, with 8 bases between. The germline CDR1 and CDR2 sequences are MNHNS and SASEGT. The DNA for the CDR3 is TGTGCCAGCAGCCAGATGTTGAACACTGAAGCTTTCTTT. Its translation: CASSQMLNTEAFF.

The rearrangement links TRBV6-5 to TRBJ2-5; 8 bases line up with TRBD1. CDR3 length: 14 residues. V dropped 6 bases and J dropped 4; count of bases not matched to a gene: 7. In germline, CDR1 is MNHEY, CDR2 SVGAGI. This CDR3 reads CASSLTGGVETQYF. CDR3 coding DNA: TGTGCCAGCAGCCTTACAGGGGGTGTAGAGACCCAGTACTTC.

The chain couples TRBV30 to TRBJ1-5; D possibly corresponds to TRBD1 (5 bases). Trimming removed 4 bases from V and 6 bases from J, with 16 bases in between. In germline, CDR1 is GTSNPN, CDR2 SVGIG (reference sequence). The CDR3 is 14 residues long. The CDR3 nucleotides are TGTGCCTGGAACCGTCGGAGGGGAAGTCAGCCCCAGCATTTT. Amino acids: CAWNRRRGSQPQHF. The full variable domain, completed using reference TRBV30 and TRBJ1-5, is SQTIHQWPATLVQPVGSPLSLECTVEGTSNPNLYWYRQAAGRGLQLLFYSVGIGQISSEVPQNLSASRPQDRQFILSSKKLLLSDSGFYLCAWNRRRGSQPQHFGDGTRLSIL.

The CDR3 region is CASSLERSTDTQYF. CDR3 nucleotides: TGTGCCAGCAGCTTAGAGCGGAGCACAGATACGCAGTATTTT. V and J are TRBV7-6 and TRBJ2-3, with a weak D call TRBD2 (5 bases). The V gene's germline CDR1 is SGHVS and CDR2 FNYEAQ. Trimming removed 1 base from V and 0 bases from J, with 5 bases in between. CDR3 length: 14 residues.

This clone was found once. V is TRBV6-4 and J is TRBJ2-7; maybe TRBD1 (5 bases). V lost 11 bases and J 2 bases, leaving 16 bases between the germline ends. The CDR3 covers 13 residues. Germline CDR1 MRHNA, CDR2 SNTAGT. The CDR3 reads CALRGHSAYEQYF. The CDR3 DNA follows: TGTGCCCTTCGAGGACATTCCGCCTACGAGCAGTACTTC.

The CDR3 region has the DNA TGTGCCAGCAGTGCTAGTATCGCCCACGAGCAGTACTTC. Its protein is CASSASIAHEQYF. This chain uses TRBV2 with TRBJ2-7; D is ambiguous. With 4 bases removed from V and 5 bases from J, the gap between germline ends came to 12 bases. CDR3 length: 13 amino acids. Germline V gene lookup returns CDR1 SNHLY and CDR2 FYNNEI.

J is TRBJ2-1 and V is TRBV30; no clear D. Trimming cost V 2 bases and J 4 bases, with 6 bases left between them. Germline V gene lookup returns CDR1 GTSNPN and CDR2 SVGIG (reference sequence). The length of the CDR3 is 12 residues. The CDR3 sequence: CAWSNPYNEQFF. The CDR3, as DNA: TGTGCCTGGAGTAATCCTTACAATGAGCAGTTCTTC.

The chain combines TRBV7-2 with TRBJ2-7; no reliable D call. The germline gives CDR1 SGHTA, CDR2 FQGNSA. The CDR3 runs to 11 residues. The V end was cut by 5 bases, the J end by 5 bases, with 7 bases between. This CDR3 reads CASSRENEQYF. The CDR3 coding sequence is TGTGCCAGCAGCCGAGAAAACGAGCAGTACTTC.

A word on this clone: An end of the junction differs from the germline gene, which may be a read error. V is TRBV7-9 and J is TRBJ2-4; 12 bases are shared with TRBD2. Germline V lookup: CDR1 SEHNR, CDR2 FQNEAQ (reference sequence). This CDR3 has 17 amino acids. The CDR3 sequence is CASSLGLAGLAKNIQYF. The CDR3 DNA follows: TGTGCCAGCAGTTTAGGACTAGCGGGACTAGCCAAAAACATTCAGTACTTC.

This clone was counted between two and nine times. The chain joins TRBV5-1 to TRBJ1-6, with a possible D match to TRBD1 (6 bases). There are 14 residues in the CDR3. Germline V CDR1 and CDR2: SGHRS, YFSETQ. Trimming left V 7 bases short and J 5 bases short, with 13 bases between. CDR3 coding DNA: TGCGCCAGCCACCCTGGACAGAATAATTCACCCCTCCACTTT. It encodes CASHPGQNNSPLHF.

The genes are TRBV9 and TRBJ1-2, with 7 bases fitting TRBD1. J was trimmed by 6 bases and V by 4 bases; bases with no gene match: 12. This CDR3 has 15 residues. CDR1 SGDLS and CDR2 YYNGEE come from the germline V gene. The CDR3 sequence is CASSPTTGSGNGYTF. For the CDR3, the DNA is TGTGCCAGCAGCCCGACGACAGGGAGTGGAAATGGCTACACCTTC. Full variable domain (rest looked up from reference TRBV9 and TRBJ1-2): DSGVTQTPKHLITATGQRVTLRCSPRSGDLSVYWYQQSLDQGLQFLIQYYNGEERAKGNILERFSAQQFPDLHSELNLSSLELGDSALYFCASSPTTGSGNGYTFGSGTRLTVV.

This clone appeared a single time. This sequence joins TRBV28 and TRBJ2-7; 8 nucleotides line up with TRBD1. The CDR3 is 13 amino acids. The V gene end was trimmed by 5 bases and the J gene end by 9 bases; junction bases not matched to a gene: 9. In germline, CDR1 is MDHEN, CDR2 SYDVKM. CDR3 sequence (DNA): TGTGCCAGCAGTGGGGGACAGGCCAACGGGCAGTACTTC. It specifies CASSGGQANGQYF.

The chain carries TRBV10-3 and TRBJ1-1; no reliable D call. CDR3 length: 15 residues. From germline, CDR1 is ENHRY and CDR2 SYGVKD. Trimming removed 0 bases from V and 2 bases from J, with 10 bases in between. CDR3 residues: CAISESGAGNTEAFF. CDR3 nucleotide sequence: TGTGCCATCAGTGAGTCCGGTGCAGGAAACACTGAAGCTTTCTTT.

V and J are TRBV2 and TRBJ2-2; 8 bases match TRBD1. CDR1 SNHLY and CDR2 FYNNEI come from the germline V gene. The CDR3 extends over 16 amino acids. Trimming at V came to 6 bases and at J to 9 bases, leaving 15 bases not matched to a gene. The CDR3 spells CASRGQGAGVRRELFF. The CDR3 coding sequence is TGTGCCAGCAGGGGGCAGGGGGCCGGCGTGCGCAGGGAGCTGTTTTTT.

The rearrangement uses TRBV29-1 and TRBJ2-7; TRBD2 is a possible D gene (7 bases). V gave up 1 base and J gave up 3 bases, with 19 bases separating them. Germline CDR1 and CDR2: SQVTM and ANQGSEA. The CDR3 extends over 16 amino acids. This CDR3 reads CSVEAVGGLGGYEQYF. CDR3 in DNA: TGCAGCGTTGAAGCGGTGGGGGGGCTGGGGGGCTACGAGCAGTACTTC.

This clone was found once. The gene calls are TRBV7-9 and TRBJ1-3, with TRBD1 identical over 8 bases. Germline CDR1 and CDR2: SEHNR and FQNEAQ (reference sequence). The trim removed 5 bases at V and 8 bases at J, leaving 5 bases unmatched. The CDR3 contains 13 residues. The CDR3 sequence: CASSRGQGDTIYF. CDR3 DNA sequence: TGTGCCAGCAGCCGTGGACAGGGTGACACCATATATTTT. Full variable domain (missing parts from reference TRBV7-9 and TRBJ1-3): DTGVSQNPRHKITKRGQNVTFRCDPISEHNRLYWYRQTLGQGPEFLTYFQNEAQLEKSRLLSDRFSAERPKGSFSTLEIQRTEQGDSAMYLCASSRGQGDTIYFGEGSWLTVV.

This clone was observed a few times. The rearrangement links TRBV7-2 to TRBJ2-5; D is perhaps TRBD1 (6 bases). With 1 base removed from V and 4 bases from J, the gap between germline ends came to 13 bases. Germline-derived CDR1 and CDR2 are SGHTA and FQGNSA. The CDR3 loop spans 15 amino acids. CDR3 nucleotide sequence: TGTGCCAGCAGCTTAGGTACAGGGAGATCAGAGACCCAGTACTTC. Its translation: CASSLGTGRSETQYF.

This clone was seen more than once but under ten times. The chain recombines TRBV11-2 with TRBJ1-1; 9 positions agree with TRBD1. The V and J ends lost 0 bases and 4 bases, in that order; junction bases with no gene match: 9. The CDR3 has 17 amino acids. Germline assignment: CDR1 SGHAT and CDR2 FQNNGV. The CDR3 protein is CASSLETGGGRGTEAFF. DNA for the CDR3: TGTGCCAGCAGCTTAGAAACAGGGGGCGGTCGGGGCACTGAAGCTTTCTTT.

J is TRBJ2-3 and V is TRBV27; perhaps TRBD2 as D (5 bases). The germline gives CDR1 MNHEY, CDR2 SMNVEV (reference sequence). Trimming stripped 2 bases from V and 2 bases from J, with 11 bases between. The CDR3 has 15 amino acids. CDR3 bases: TGTGCCAGCAGTTTAGGCGGGCGCCCCACAGATACGCAGTATTTT. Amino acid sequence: CASSLGGRPTDTQYF.

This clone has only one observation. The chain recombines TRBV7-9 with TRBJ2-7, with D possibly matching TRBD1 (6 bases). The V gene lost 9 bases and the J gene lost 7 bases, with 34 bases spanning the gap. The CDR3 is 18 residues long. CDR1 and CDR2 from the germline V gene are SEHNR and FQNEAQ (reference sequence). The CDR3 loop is CASASSLDVWTAGVEQYF. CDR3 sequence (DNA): TGTGCCAGTGCCAGCAGCTTAGATGTGTGGACAGCCGGGGTGGAGCAGTACTTC.